These 6 T cell receptor beta chains originate from one sample sequenced in a study of blood T cell repertoires in COVID-19. Measured with immunoSEQ multiplex PCR; TCRdb has only the in-frame clones, and not every one. This table holds under 200,000 clones, more than 85% found once. Sequenced material: peripheral blood. Receptor source: a woman of 80 years or more in a cohort sampled during active or convalescent COVID-19.

The V and J genes are TRBV20-1 and TRBJ2-1; D remains ambiguous. V lost 7 bases and J lost 10, with 14 bases in between. CDR3 length equals 11 residues. Germline CDR1 is DFQATT and CDR2 is SNEGSKA (reference sequence). The CDR3 DNA is TGCAGTGGGGCGCAAAGTATCGAGCAGTTCTTC. As protein: CSGAQSIEQFF.

This rearrangement joins TRBV28 to TRBJ1-6, with D uncertain. This CDR3 is built from 14 residues. V lost 6 bases to trimming and J lost 9 bases, with 15 bases between them. Germline CDR1 and CDR2: MDHEN and SYDVKM. CDR3 loop: CASRKSLFFSPLHF. In DNA form, the CDR3 reads TGTGCCAGCAGGAAGTCTCTATTTTTTTCACCCCTCCACTTT.

This chain links TRBV5-5 with TRBJ2-5; 7 nucleotides match TRBD1. Trimming at V came to 0 bases and at J to 4 bases, leaving 9 bases not matched to a gene. Germline lookup yields CDR1 SGHKS and CDR2 YYEKEE (reference sequence). The CDR3 covers 16 residues. The CDR3 loop is CASSLGARGFGETQYF. The CDR3 nucleotides are TGTGCCAGCAGCTTGGGGGCCAGGGGGTTTGGAGAGACCCAGTACTTC.

This clone was seen a single time. The J gene is TRBJ1-4, the V gene TRBV6-5; weak D call: TRBD1 (6 bases). Looked up from germline, CDR1 is MNHEY and CDR2 is SVGAGI. V was pared by 6 bases and J by 5 bases, with 16 bases between. CDR3 size: 15 residues. The CDR3 loop is CASRLDRTANEKLFF. The CDR3 DNA reads TGTGCCAGCAGGCTTGATAGGACAGCGAATGAAAAACTGTTTTTT.

The chain combines TRBV7-9 with TRBJ2-7; a possible D gene is TRBD2 (6 bases). Trimming left V 5 bases short and J 2 bases short, with 19 bases between. CDR3 length: 16 amino acids. CDR1 is SEHNR and CDR2 is FQNEAQ in the germline V gene (reference sequence). CDR3 nucleotide sequence: TGTGCCAGCAGCCCTCGGCGAGTGGGGGGACCCTACGAGCAGTACTTC. Amino acids: CASSPRRVGGPYEQYF.

CDR3: CASSLGFSGGGQETQYF. The CDR3 DNA reads TGTGCCAGCAGCTTAGGGTTTTCCGGGGGAGGGCAAGAGACCCAGTACTTC. The rearrangement links TRBV11-3 to TRBJ2-5; 7 bases are a match to TRBD2. Trimming cost V 1 base and J 2 bases; bases outside gene matches: 10. The CDR3 is made up of 17 amino acids. Germline lookup yields CDR1 SGHNT and CDR2 YENEEA.